This T cell receptor beta chain derives from a study of T cell changes during pregnancy in multiple sclerosis (dated by TCRdb to the late 2010s). For the wider study: The study looked at changes in the T cell repertoire across pregnancy in women with multiple sclerosis.

Libraries were constructed by the immunoSEQ multiplex PCR assay. TCRdb stores this immuneACCESS table with in-frame sequences only. Part of the clones is absent; in the studies checked, under half of the shortfall reflects unresolved V genes, and no reason is known for the rest. The sample data list some 19,000 clones, and 80% to 90% of these were observed just once. The ten largest clonotypes hold about 5% of the sample. Notes on this clone: The clone's antigen remains unknown. Base qualities are not provided; no much larger clone lies one nucleotide away.

Cut back by 4 bases and 0 bases, the V and J ends lie 10 bases apart. The CDR3 sequence holds 16 residues, the cysteine and phenylalanine included. The entry retains the CDR3 DNA only, 48 bases that are in frame from base 1. CDR1 LGHNA and CDR2 YSLEER are derived from the germline V gene. The receptor's source is a female donor in good health, enrolled as a control in a pregnancy study. The rearranged chain carries TRBV4-3 and TRBJ2-6; the best D guess is TRBD2, with 5 bases matching. The sequencing used CD8+ T cells from peripheral blood mononuclear cells, collected after pregnancy. CDR3 reads: CASSPHGGSGANVLTF. The nucleotides read TGCGCCAGCAGCCCCCACGGAGGCTCTGGGGCCAACGTCCTGACTTTC.